This TCR beta chain appears in the sequencing data of a study of T cell responses to AZD1222 COVID-19 vaccine (dated by TCRdb to 2020 to 2023). Study-wide context: Because spike-specific TCR depth and breadth did not differ between the two schedules, AZD1222 recipients who got a second dose at roughly 4 weeks were pooled with those who got a second dose at roughly 12 weeks. A total of 233 trial participants underwent TCR sequencing, of whom some 210 received two doses of AZD1222 and some 26 received two doses of the MenACWY control vaccine. Trial participants were enrolled by age into 18-55, 56-69 and 70-plus year subgroups, with roughly 150, 30 and 60 TCR-sequenced participants respectively. Overall study results and their limits: Vaccine-associated CD4 TCRs spanned the whole spike protein, with dominant responses in regions 160-218 and 743-854. In the small 56-69-year group, the increase in depth fell short of significance, most likely because of low power. Epitopes outside the regions mutated in the B.1.351 and B.1.1.7 variants were reportedly recognized by nearly half of the unique spike-specific TCRs. A significant rise in spike-specific TCR breadth and depth was observed after two AZD1222 doses relative to day 0 and relative to MenACWY recipients. No day 14 peak-response samples were available, so repertoires were characterized only after the peak T cell response. Most participants were white British and females outnumbered males, and the authors suggested that clonal diversity may have been underestimated. Only 5 to 7 AZD1222 recipients were SARS-CoV-2 seropositive at baseline, limiting conclusions about previously exposed vaccinees.

The sample's time point, from its label and the paper: baseline before first vaccination. Vaccinee samples came from UK trials COV001 and COV002, including a single-blind randomized controlled phase 2/3 trial of AZD1222 (ChAdOx1 nCoV-19) in healthy adults. For TCRbeta chain sequencing, PBMC samples from trial participants were taken at day 0 and at day 28 after the second dose. CDR1 and CDR2 were assigned from the germline V gene as SGDLS and YYNGEE. V has 4 bases trimmed and J has 9 bases trimmed; junction bases matching no gene number 6. The CDR3 spans 15 residues, from the cysteine through the phenylalanine. The CDR3 DNA has 45 bases and is translated from base 1. The CDR3 regions of human TCRbeta chains were analyzed by immunosequencing. Processing in the source paper ran as follows. TCRs in the repertoires were matched against a reference library of SARS-CoV-2-specific TCRs that had been generated with the MIRA antigen-specificity platform. Breadth was defined as the fraction of unique TCRs that were SARS-CoV-2-associated. Depth was defined as the fraction of total T cells that were SARS-CoV-2-associated. Each spike-specific TCR was assigned to its reactive spike region and to a CD4 or CD8 class using the MIRA data. Log10-transformed breadth and depth values were compared by one-way ANOVA with Sidak's multiple comparisons tests. Drawn from immuneACCESS, this table holds only the in-frame rearrangements with V and J called that TCRdb kept. Clones are partly lost; checked studies trace under half to an unresolved V gene and leave the rest unexplained. V and J calls plus clone size are reproduced from that table; the DNA served to infer D and trimming. The sample has about 97,000 clones on record, 70% to 90% of them singletons. The ten top clones hold less than 3.5% of the sample.

To note about this clone: The target of this receptor is not known. Per-base qualities were not stored, and no clone one base away is much larger.

This material consisted of peripheral blood, taken on day 0 of AZD1222 vaccination. The clonotype was recovered from an adult in good health. This sequence uses TRBV9 and TRBJ1-6, with 11 bases aligning to TRBD1. The CDR3 region reads CASSPGQGATSPLHF. Here is the DNA: TGTGCCAGCAGCCCTGGACAGGGGGCCACTTCACCCCTCCACTTT.